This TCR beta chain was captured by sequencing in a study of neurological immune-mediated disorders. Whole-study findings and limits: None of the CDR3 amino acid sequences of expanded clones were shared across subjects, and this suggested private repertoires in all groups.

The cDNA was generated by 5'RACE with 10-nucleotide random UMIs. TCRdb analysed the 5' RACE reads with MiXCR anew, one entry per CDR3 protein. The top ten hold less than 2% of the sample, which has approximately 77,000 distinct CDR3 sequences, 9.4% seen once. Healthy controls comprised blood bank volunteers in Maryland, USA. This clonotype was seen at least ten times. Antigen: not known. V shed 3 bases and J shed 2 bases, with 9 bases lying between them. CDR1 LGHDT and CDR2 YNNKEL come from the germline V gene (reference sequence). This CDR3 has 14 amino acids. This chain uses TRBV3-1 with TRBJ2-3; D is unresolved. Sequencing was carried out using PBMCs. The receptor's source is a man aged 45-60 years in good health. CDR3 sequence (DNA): TGTGCCAGCAGCCACGGAACGTACACAGATACGCAGTATTTT. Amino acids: CASSHGTYTDTQYF.